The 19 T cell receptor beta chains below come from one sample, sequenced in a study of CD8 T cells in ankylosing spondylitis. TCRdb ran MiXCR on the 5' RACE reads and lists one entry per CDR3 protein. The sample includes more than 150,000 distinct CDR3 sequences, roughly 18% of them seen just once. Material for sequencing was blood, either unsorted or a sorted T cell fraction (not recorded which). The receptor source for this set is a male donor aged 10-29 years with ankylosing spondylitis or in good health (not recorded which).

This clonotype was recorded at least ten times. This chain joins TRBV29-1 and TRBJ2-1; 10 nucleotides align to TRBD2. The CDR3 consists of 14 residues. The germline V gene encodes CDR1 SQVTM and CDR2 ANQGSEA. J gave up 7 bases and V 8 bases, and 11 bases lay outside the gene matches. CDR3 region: CSHSPAGGWNEQFF. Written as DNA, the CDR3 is TGCAGCCACTCCCCAGCGGGAGGGTGGAATGAGCAGTTCTTC.

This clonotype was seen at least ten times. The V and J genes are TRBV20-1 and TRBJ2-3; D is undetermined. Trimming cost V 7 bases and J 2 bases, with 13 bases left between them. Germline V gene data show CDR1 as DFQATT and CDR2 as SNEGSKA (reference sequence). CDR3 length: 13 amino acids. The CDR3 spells CSGVKVSTDTQYF. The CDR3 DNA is TGCAGTGGGGTGAAGGTTTCCACAGATACGCAGTATTTT.

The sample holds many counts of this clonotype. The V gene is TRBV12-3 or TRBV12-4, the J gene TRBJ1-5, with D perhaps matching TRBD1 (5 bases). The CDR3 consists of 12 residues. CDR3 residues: CAWGDGNQPQHF. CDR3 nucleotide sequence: TGTGCATGGGGCGACGGCAATCAGCCCCAGCATTTT.

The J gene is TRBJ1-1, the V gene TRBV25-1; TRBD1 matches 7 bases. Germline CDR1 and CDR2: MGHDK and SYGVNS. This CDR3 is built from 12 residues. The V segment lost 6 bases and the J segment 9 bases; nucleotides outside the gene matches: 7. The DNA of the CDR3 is TGTGCCAGCAGAGGGGGCGTATCCAAAGCTTTCTTT. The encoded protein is CASRGGVSKAFF.

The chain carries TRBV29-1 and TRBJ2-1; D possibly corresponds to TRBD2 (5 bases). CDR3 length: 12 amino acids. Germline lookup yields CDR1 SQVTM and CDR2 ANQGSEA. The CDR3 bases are TGCAGTGCCCGGAGCGGCTACAATGAGCAGTTCTTC. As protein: CSARSGYNEQFF.

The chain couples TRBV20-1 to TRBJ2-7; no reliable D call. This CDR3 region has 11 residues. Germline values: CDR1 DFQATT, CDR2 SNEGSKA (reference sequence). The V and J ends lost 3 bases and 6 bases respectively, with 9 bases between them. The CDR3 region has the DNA TGCAGTGCTAGGTTAGTTGCCGAGCAGTACTTC. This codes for CSARLVAEQYF.

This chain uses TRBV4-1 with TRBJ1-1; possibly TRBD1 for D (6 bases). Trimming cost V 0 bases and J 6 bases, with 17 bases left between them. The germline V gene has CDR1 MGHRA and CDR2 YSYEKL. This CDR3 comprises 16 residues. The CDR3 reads CASSQDPTGTYAEAFF. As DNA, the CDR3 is TGCGCCAGCAGCCAAGATCCCACAGGGACCTACGCTGAAGCTTTCTTT.

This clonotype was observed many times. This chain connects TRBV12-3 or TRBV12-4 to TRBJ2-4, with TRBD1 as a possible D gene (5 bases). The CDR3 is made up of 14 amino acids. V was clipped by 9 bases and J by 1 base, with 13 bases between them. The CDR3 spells CASIRDIAKNIQYF. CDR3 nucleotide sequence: TGTGCCAGTATCAGGGATATCGCCAAAAACATTCAGTACTTC.

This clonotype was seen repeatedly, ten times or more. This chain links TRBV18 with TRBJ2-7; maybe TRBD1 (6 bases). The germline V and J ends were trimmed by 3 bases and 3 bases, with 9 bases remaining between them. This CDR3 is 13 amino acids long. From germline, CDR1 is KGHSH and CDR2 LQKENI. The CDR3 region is CASSPDSFYEQYV. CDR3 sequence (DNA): TGTGCCAGCTCACCGGACAGTTTCTACGAGCAGTACGTC.

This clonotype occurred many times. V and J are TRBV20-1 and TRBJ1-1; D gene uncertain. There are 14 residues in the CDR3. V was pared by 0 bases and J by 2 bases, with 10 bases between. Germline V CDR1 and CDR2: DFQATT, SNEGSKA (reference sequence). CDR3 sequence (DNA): TGCAGTGCTAGAGATAGCAGCGTTAACACTGAAGCTTTCTTT. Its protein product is CSARDSSVNTEAFF.

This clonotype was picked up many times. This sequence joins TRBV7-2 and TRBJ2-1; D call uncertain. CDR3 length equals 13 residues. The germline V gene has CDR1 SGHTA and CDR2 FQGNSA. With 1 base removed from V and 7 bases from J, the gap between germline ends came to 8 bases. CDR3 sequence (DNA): TGTGCCAGCAGCTTAGTATTGGGAAATGAGCAGTTCTTC. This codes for CASSLVLGNEQFF.

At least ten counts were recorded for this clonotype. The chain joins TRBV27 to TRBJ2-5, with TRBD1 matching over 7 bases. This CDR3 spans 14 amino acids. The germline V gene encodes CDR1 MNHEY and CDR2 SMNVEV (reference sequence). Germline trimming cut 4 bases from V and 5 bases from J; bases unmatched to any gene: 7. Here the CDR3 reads CASSSLTGFETQYF. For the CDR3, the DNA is TGTGCCAGCAGTTCTCTGACAGGGTTTGAGACCCAGTACTTC.

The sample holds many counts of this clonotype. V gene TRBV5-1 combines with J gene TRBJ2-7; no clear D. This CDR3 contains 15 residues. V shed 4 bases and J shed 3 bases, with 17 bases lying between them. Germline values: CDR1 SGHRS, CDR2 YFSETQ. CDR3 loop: CASSLAPGRSYEQYF. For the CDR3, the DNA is TGCGCCAGCAGCCTTGCCCCTGGCAGGAGCTACGAGCAGTACTTC.

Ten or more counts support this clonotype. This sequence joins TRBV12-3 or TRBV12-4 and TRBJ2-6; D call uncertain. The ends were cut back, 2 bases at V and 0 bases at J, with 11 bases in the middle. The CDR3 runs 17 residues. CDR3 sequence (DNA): TGTGCCAGCAGTTTATATCTTACAGACTCTGGGGCCAACGTCCTGACTTTC. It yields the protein CASSLYLTDSGANVLTF.

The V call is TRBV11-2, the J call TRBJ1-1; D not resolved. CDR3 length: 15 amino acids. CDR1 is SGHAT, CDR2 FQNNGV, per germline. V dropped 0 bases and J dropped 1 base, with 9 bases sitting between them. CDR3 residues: CASSLEGRANTEAFF. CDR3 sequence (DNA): TGTGCCAGCAGCTTAGAGGGGAGGGCGAACACTGAAGCTTTCTTT. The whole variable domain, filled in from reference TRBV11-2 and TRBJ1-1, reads EAGVAQSPRYKIIEKRQSVAFWCNPISGHATLYWYQQILGQGPKLLIQFQNNGVVDDSQLPKDRFSAERLKGVDSTLKIQPAKLEDSAVYLCASSLEGRANTEAFFGQGTRLTVV.

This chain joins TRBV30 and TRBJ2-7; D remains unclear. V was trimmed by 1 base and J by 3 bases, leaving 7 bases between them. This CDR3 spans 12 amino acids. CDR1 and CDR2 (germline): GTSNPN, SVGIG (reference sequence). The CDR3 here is CAWSELGYEQYV. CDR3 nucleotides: TGTGCCTGGAGTGAGTTAGGCTACGAGCAGTACGTC.

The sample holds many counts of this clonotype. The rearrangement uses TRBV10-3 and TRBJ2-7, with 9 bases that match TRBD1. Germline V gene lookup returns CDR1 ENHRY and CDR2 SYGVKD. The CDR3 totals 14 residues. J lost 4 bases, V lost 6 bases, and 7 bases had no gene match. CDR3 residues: CAIRPGTGSYEQYF. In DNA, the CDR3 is TGTGCCATCAGACCCGGGACAGGGTCTTACGAGCAGTACTTC.

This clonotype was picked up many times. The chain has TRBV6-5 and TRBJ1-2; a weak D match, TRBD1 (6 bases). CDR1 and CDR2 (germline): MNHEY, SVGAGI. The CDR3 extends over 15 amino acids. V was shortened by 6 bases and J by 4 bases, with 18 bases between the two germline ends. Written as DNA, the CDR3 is TGTGCCAGCAGGATCACGAGCAGGGGCCTCTATGGCTACACCTTC. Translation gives CASRITSRGLYGYTF.

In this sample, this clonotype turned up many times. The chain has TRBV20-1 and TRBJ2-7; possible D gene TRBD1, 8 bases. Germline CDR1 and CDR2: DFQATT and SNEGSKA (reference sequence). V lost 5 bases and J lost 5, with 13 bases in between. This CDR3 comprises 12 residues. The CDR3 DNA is TGCAGTGCTGGGACAGGACTAGACGAGCAGTACTTC. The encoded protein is CSAGTGLDEQYF.